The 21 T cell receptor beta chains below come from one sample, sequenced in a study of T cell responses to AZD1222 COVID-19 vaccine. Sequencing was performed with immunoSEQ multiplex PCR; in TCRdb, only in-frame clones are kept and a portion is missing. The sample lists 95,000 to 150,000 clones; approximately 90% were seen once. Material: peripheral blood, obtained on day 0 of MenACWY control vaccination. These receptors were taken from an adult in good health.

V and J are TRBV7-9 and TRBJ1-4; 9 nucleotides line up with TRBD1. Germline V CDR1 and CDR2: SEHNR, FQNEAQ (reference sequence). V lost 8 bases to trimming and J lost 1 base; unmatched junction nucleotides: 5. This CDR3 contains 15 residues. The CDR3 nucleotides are TGTGCCAGCGGGGGACAGGGACAAACTAATGAAAAACTGTTTTTT. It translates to CASGGQGQTNEKLFF.

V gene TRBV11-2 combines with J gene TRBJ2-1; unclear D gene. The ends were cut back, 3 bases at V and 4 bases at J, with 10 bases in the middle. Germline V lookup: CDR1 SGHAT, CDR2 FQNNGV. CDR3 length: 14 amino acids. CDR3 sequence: CASSFPHPYNEQFF. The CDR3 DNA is TGTGCCAGCAGCTTCCCCCACCCTTACAATGAGCAGTTCTTC.

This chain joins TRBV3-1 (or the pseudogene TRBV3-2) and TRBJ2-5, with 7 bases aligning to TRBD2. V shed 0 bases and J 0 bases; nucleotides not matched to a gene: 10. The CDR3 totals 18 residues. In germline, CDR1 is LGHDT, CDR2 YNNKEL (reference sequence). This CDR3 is CASSQEELGGVYQETQYF. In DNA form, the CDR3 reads TGTGCCAGCAGCCAAGAAGAGTTGGGGGGGGTGTACCAAGAGACCCAGTACTTC.

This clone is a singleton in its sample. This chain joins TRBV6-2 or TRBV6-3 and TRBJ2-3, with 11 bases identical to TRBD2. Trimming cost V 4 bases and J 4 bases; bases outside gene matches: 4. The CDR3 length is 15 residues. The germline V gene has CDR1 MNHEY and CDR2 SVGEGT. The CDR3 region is CASSLTSGKADTQYF. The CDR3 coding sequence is TGTGCCAGCAGTTTGACTAGCGGGAAGGCAGATACGCAGTATTTT.

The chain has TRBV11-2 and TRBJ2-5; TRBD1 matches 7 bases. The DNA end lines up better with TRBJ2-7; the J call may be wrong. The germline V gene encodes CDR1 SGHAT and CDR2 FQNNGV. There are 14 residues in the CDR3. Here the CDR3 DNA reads TGTGCCAGCAGCTTGACAGGGAACTCCTACGAGCAGTACTTC. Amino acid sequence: CASSLTGNSYEQYF.

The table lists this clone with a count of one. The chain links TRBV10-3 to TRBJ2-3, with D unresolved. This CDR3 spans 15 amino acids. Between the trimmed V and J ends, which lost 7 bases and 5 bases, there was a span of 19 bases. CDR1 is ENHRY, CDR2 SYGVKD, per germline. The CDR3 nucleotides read TGTGCCATCAACCTGCGTCAGGAGCCGGGAGATACGCAGTATTTT. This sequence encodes CAINLRQEPGDTQYF.

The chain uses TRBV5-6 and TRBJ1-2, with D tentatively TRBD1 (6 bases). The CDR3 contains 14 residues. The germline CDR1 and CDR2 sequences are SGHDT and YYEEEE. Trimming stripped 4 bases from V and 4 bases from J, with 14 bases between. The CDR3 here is CASSVEGGGYGYTF. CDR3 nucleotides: TGTGCCAGCAGCGTGGAGGGAGGGGGCTATGGCTACACCTTC.

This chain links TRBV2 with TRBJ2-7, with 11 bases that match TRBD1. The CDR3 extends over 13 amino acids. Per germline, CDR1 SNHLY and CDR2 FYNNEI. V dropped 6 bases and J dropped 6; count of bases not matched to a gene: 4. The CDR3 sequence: CASSGQGAAEQYF. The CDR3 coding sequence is TGTGCCAGCAGCGGACAGGGGGCGGCCGAGCAGTACTTC.

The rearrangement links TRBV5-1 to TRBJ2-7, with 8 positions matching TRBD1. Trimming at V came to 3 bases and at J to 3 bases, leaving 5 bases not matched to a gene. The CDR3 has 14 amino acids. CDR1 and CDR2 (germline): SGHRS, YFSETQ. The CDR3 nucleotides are TGCGCCAGCAGCTCGACAGGGGAAGGCTACGAGCAGTACTTC. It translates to CASSSTGEGYEQYF.

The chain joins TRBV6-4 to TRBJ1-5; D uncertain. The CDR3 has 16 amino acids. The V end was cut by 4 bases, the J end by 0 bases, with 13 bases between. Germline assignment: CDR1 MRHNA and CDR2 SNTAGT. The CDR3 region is CASSVLGGPSNQPQHF. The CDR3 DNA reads TGTGCCAGCAGTGTCCTCGGAGGACCTAGCAATCAGCCCCAGCATTTT.

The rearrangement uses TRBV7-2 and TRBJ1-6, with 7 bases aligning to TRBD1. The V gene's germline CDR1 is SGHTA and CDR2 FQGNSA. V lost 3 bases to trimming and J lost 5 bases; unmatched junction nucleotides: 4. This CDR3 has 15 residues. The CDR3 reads CASSFTGQDNSPLHF. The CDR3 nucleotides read TGTGCCAGCAGCTTCACAGGACAGGATAATTCACCCCTCCACTTT.

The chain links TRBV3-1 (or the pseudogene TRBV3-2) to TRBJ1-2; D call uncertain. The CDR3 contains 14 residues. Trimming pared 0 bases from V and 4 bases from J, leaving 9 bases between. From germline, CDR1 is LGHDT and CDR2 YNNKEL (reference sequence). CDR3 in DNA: TGTGCCAGCAGCCAAGAAGGCAGGTTCTATGGCTACACCTTC. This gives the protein CASSQEGRFYGYTF.

Here the CDR3 reads CASRPGTGIDGYTF. The CDR3 coding sequence is TGCGCCAGCCGCCCCGGGACAGGGATCGATGGCTACACCTTC. The rearrangement uses TRBV5-1 and TRBJ1-2; 9 bases are a match to TRBD1. Germline V CDR1 and CDR2: SGHRS, YFSETQ. This CDR3 has 14 residues. V was clipped by 7 bases and J by 6 bases; unmatched bases: 10.

The CDR3 sequence is CASSPLPGQRYEQYF. The DNA for the CDR3 is TGTGCCAGCTCACCGCTCCCTGGCCAGCGCTACGAGCAGTACTTC. The genes are TRBV18 and TRBJ2-7; unclear D gene. Trimming cost V 3 bases and J 3 bases, with 15 bases left between them. The CDR3 runs 15 residues. In germline, CDR1 is KGHSH, CDR2 LQKENI.

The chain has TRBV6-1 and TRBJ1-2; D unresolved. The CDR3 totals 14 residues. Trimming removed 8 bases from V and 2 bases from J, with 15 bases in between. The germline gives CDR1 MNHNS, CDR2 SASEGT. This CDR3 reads CASLEPEANYGYTF. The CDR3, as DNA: TGTGCCAGCCTGGAGCCGGAGGCGAACTATGGCTACACCTTC.

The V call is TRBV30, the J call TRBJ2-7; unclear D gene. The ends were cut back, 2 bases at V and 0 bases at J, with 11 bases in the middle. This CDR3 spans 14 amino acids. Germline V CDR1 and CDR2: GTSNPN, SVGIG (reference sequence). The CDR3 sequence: CAWSRAGNSYEQYF. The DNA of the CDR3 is TGTGCCTGGAGTAGGGCAGGCAACTCCTACGAGCAGTACTTC.

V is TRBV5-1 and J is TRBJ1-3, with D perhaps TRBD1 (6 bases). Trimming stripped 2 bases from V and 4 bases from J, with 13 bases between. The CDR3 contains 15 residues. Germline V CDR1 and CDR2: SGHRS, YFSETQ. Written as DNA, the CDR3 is TGCGCCAGCAGCTTTACTGGACAGTTAGGAAACACCATATATTTT. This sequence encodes CASSFTGQLGNTIYF. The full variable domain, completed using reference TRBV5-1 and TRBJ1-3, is KAGVTQTPRYLIKTRGQQVTLSCSPISGHRSVSWYQQTPGQGLQFLFEYFSETQRNKGNFPGRFSGRQFSNSRSEMNVSTLELGDSALYLCASSFTGQLGNTIYFGEGSWLTVV.

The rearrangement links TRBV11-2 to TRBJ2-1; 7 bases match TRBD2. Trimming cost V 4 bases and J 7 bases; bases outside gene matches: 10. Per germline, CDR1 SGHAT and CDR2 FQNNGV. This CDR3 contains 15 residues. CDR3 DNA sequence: TGTGCCAGCAGCTCGGTCGGAAGGGGAGGGAATGAGCAGTTCTTC. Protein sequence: CASSSVGRGGNEQFF.

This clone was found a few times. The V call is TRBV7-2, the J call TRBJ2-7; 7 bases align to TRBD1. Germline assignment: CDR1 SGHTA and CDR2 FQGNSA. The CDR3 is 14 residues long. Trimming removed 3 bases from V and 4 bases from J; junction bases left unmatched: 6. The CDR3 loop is CASSFLGGGYEQYF. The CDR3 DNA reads TGTGCCAGCAGCTTTCTAGGGGGCGGTTACGAGCAGTACTTC.

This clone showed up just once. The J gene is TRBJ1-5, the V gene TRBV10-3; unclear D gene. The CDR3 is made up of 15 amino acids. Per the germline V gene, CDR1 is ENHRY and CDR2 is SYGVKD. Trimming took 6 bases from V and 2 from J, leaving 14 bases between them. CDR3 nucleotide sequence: TGTGCCATCAGGAAGGACCCGGATGGCAATCAGCCCCAGCATTTT. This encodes CAIRKDPDGNQPQHF.

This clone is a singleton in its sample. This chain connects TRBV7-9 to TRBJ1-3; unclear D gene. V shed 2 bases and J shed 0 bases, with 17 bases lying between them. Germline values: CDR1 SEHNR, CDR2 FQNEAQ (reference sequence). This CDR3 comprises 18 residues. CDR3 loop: CASSLITPNWDSGNTIYF. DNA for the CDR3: TGTGCCAGCAGCTTAATCACACCTAACTGGGACTCTGGAAACACCATATATTTT.